Shown below are 12 T cell receptor beta chains from a single sample sequenced in a study of shared clonotypes between healthy human individuals. The repertoire was sequenced with immunoSEQ multiplex PCR; TCRdb's copy has only in-frame clones and lacks some. The top ten hold around 1.8% of the sample, which has about 730,000 clones, roughly 72% seen once. The sequenced material came from memory CD4+ T cells sorted from blood. Noted subset: CD45RA-negative fraction. The receptors stem from a woman in her 30s in good health.

This chain joins TRBV30 and TRBJ1-2, with 11 positions matching TRBD1. CDR1 is GTSNPN, CDR2 SVGIG, per germline (reference sequence). CDR3 length: 15 residues. J gave up 4 bases and V 0 bases, and 4 bases lay outside the gene matches. In DNA form, the CDR3 reads TGTGCCTGGAGTGTTGGACAGGGGGCTATCTATGGCTACACCTTC. Its translation: CAWSVGQGAIYGYTF.

This rearrangement joins TRBV25-1 to TRBJ2-7, with a weak D call TRBD2 (6 bases). V was clipped by 0 bases and J by 4 bases, with 16 bases between them. This CDR3 is built from 16 residues. The germline V gene has CDR1 MGHDK and CDR2 SYGVNS. The CDR3 DNA sequence: TGTGCCAGCAGTGAATATTGGGGGGAGGAGAAATACGAGCAGTACTTC. Translation: CASSEYWGEEKYEQYF.

V and J are TRBV28 and TRBJ1-4; 7 positions match TRBD1. Germline CDR1 is MDHEN and CDR2 is SYDVKM. This CDR3 spans 12 amino acids. Trimming removed 6 bases from V and 10 bases from J; junction bases left unmatched: 5. The CDR3 reads CASSPGQLKLFF. CDR3 nucleotide sequence: TGTGCCAGCAGCCCGGGACAGTTAAAACTGTTTTTT.

J is TRBJ2-7 and V is TRBV28, with D maybe TRBD1 (5 bases). V lost 6 bases to trimming and J lost 7 bases, with 13 bases between them. The CDR3 is 12 residues long. Germline-derived CDR1 and CDR2 are MDHEN and SYDVKM. The CDR3 DNA reads TGTGCCAGCAGGCAGGGTCCTCGGGAGCAGTACTTC. It encodes CASRQGPREQYF.

The chain couples TRBV27 to TRBJ1-2, with D tentatively TRBD1 (6 bases). This CDR3 has 15 residues. V was cut by 6 bases and J by 4 bases, with 18 bases left in between. Germline V gene data show CDR1 as MNHEY and CDR2 as SMNVEV (reference sequence). The DNA of the CDR3 is TGTGCCAGCAGAACCCTCCGGGACACCCTCTATGGCTACACCTTC. Amino acids: CASRTLRDTLYGYTF.

The genes are TRBV19 and TRBJ2-2; 8 bases align to TRBD2. V lost 3 bases and J lost 9; bases outside the gene matches: 15. The CDR3 consists of 17 residues. CDR1 and CDR2 (germline): LNHDA, SQIVND (reference sequence). CDR3 coding DNA: TGTGCCAGTAGTATTCCCCCCCGAGCGGGAGAGTACCGGGAGCTGTTTTTT. Its translation: CASSIPPRAGEYRELFF.

The rearrangement uses TRBV19 and TRBJ1-1; D uncertain. V lost 7 bases and J lost 7, with 19 bases in between. The CDR3 is made up of 14 amino acids. CDR1 LNHDA and CDR2 SQIVND come from the germline V gene (reference sequence). DNA for the CDR3: TGTGCCAGTACTAAGCGCCGGGCAGATTATGAAGCTTTCTTT. Translating it yields CASTKRRADYEAFF. Based on the CDR3 plus reference TRBV19 and TRBJ1-1, the full variable domain is DGGITQSPKYLFRKEGQNVTLSCEQNLNHDAMYWYRQDPGQGLRLIYYSQIVNDFQKGDIAEGYSVSREKKESFPLTVTSAQKNPTAFYLCASTKRRADYEAFFGQGTRLTVV.

The chain links TRBV7-2 to TRBJ2-5; D not certain. The CDR3 extends over 13 amino acids. CDR1 is SGHTA, CDR2 FQGNSA, per germline. The V end was cut by 1 base, the J end by 11 bases, with 14 bases between. The CDR3 loop is CASSLETKMVQYF. As DNA, the CDR3 is TGTGCCAGCAGCTTAGAAACCAAGATGGTGCAGTACTTC.

In this sample, this clone turned up once. This rearrangement joins TRBV11-2 to TRBJ2-7; possible D gene TRBD1, 6 bases. The V gene's germline CDR1 is SGHAT and CDR2 FQNNGV. The V and J ends lost 5 bases and 0 bases respectively, with 14 bases between them. This CDR3 has 15 residues. DNA for the CDR3: TGTGCCAGCAGCCGAACGGACAGCTCCTCCTACGAGCAGTACTTC. This codes for CASSRTDSSSYEQYF.

This clone was recorded only once. V is TRBV18 and J is TRBJ1-4; a possible D gene is TRBD1 (5 bases). The V gene lost 4 bases and the J gene lost 2 bases, with 5 bases spanning the gap. Germline assignment: CDR1 KGHSH and CDR2 LQKENI. The CDR3 is 13 residues long. The CDR3 protein is CASSRDTNEKLFF. In nucleotides, the CDR3 is TGTGCCAGCTCACGGGACACTAATGAAAAACTGTTTTTT.

Worth noting for this clone: A read error may account for a junction end that differs from germline. This sample includes further DNA sequences coding for the same CDR3. The gene calls are TRBV28 and TRBJ1-1; no clear D gene. Germline lookup yields CDR1 MDHEN and CDR2 SYDVKM. This CDR3 has 13 amino acids. The CDR3 protein is CASRDTANTEAFF. The DNA for the CDR3 is TGTGCTAGCAGAGATACGGCAAACACTGAAGCTTTCTTT.

The chain links TRBV14 to TRBJ1-6, with 8 bases lining up with TRBD1. The J segment lost 6 bases and the V segment lost 4 bases, leaving 8 bases of the junction unmatched. Germline V lookup: CDR1 SGHDN, CDR2 FVKESK. The length of the CDR3 is 16 residues. Here the CDR3 reads CASSRQGLRGNSPLHF. The CDR3 bases are TGTGCCAGCAGCCGACAGGGGCTAAGGGGTAATTCACCCCTCCACTTT.